This TCR beta chain appears in the sequencing data of a study of blood T cell repertoires in COVID-19. Study-level background: PBMCs, B-cell-depleted T cells, or T cells were the source of the cDNA or gDNA that made up the material.

As regards this clone: The same CDR3 also results from other DNA sequences found in this sample.

As handled by the study authors: Amplification with reference gene primers provided the estimates of nucleated cell counts. Produced via immunoSEQ multiplex PCR; TCRdb's table is partial and in-frame only. The V and J calls and the clone size are those of that table, but D and trimming were determined from the DNA. This sample has some 670,000 clones, with approximately 90% found just once. The CDR3 sequence is 12 residues long. Trimming cost V 3 bases and J 6 bases, with 8 bases left between them. CDR1 is SGDLS, CDR2 YYNGEE, per germline. This sequence joins TRBV9 and TRBJ2-3, with D tentatively TRBD2 (6 bases). The TCR was taken from a woman in her late teens or twenties with acute or convalescent COVID-19. Input material: peripheral blood. The CDR3 sequence is CASSGGGDTQYF. The CDR3 coding sequence is TGTGCCAGCAGCGGAGGAGGGGATACGCAGTATTTT.